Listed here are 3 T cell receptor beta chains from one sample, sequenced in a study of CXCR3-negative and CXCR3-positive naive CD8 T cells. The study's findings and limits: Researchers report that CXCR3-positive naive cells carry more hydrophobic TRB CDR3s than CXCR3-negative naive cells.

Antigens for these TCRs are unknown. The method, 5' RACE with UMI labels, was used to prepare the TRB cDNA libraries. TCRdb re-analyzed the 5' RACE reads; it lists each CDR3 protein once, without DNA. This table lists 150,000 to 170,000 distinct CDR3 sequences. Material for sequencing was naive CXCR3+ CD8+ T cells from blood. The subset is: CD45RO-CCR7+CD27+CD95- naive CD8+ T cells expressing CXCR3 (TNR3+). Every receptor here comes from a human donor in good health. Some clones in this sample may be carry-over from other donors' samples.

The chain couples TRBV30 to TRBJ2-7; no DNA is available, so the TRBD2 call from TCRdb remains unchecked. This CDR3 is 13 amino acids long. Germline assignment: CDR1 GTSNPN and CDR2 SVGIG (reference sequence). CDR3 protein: CAWSLLESDTQYF.

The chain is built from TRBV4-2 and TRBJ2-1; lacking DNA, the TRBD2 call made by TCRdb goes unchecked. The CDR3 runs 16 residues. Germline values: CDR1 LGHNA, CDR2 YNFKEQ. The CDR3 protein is CASSRPGTSAYNEQFF.

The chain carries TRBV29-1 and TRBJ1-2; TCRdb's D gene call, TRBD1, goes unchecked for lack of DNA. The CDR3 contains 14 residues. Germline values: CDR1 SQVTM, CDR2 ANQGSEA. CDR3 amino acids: CSVTMDRGNYGYTF.